This TCR beta chain was profiled in a study of T cells expressing NK-cell markers. Study details: The study drew TCR beta repertoires from sorted CD3+CD56+NKG2C+, CD3+CD56+NKG2C- and CD3+CD56-NKG2C+ T cells. Overall study results and limits: Clones of NKG2C+ T cells that had expanded were of unclear HCMV specificity.

As to this clonotype: Its antigen is unidentified.

After re-calling the 5' RACE reads, TCRdb lists one entry per CDR3 protein, DNA absent. The repertoire table contains about 440,000 distinct CDR3 sequences. The sequence was collected from a woman between 18 and 75 years old in good health. Material: blood T cells: a sorted CD56 or NKG2C T cell subset, CD4+ or CD8+ T cells, or bulk PBMC T cells (not recorded which).

The CDR3: CASSPEGRGIAGELFF. V usage is TRBV18 and J usage is TRBJ2-2; TCRdb's D call of TRBD1 is untestable without DNA. The CDR3 sequence is 16 residues long. Germline V gene data show CDR1 as KGHSH and CDR2 as LQKENI. The variable domain in full, with the rest retrieved from reference TRBV18 and TRBJ2-2, is NAGVMQNPRHLVRRRGQEARLRCSPMKGHSHVYWYRQLPEEGLKFMVYLQKENIIDESGMPKERFSAEFPKEGPSILRIQQVVRGDSAAYFCASSPEGRGIAGELFFGEGSRLTVL.